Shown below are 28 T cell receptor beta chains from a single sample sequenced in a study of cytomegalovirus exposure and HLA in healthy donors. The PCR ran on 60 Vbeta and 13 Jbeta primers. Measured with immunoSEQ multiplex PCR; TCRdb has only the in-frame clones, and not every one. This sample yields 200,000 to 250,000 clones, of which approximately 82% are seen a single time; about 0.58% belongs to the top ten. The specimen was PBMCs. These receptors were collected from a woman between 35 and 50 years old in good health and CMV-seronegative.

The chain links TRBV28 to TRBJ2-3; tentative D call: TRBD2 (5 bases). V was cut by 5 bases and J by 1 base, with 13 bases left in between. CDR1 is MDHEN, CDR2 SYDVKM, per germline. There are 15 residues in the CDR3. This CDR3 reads CASSGLSLGTDTQYF. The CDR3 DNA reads TGTGCCAGCAGTGGACTTAGCCTAGGCACAGATACGCAGTATTTT.

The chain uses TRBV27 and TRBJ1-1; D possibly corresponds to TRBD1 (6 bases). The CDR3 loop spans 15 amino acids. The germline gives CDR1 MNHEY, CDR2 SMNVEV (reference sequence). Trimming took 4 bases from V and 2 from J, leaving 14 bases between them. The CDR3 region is CASSSNRASNTEAFF. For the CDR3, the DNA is TGTGCCAGCAGTTCAAACAGGGCTTCTAACACTGAAGCTTTCTTT.

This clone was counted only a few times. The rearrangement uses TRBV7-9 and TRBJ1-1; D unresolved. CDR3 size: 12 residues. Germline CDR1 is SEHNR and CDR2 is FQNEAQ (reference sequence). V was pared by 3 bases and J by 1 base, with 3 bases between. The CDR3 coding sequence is TGTGCCAGCAGCTTCAAGAACACTGAAGCTTTCTTT. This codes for CASSFKNTEAFF.

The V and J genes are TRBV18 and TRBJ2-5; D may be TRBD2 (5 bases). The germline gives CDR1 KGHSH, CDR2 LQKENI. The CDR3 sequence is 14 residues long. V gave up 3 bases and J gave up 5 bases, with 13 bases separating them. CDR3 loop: CASSPKVTGETQYF. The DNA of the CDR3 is TGTGCCAGCTCACCGAAGGTCACGGGGGAGACCCAGTACTTC.

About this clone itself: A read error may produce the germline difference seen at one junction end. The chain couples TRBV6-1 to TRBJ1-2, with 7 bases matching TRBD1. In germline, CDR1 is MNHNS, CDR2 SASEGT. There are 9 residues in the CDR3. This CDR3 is CASIIGQVF. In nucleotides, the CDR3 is TGTGCCAGCATCATTGGACAGGTCTTC.

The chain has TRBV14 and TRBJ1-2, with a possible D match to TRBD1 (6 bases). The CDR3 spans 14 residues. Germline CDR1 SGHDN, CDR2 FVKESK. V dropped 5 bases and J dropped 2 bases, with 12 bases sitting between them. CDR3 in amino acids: CASSAVRGNYGYTF. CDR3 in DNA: TGTGCCAGCAGCGCCGTGAGGGGGAACTATGGCTACACCTTC.

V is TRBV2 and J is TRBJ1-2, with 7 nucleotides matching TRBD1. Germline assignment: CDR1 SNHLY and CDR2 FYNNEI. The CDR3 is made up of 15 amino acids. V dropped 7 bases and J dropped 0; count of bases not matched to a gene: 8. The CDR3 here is CASTSRQGPNYGYTF. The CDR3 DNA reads TGTGCCAGCACCTCGCGACAGGGACCTAACTATGGCTACACCTTC. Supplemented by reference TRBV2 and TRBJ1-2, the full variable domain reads EPEVTQTPSHQVTQMGQEVILRCVPISNHLYFYWYRQILGQKVEFLVSFYNNEISEKSEIFDDQFSVERPDGSNFTLKIRSTKLEDSAMYFCASTSRQGPNYGYTFGSGTRLTVV.

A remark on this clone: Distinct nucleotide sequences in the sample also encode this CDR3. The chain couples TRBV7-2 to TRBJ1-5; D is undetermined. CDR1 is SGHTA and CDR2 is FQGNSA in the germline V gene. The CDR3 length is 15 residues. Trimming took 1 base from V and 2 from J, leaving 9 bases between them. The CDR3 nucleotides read TGTGCCAGCAGCTTAGGTGACTTCGGCAATCAGCCCCAGCATTTT. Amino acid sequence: CASSLGDFGNQPQHF. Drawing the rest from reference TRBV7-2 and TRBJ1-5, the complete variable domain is GAGVSQSPSNKVTEKGKDVELRCDPISGHTALYWYRQSLGQGLEFLIYFQGNSAPDKSGLPSDRFSAERTGGSVSTLTIQRTQQEDSAVYLCASSLGDFGNQPQHFGDGTRLSIL.

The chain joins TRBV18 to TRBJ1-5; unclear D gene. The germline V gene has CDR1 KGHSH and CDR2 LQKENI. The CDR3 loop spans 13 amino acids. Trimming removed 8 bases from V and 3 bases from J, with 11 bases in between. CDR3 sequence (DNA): TGTGCCAGCGGAACAGACTACAATCAGCCCCAGCATTTT. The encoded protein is CASGTDYNQPQHF.

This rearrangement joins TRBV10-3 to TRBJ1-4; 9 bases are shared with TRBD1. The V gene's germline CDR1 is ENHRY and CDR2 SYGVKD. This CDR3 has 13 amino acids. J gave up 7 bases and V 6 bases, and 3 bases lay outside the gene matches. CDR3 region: CAISPGQGEKLFF. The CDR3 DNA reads TGTGCCATCAGCCCGGGACAGGGTGAAAAACTGTTTTTT.

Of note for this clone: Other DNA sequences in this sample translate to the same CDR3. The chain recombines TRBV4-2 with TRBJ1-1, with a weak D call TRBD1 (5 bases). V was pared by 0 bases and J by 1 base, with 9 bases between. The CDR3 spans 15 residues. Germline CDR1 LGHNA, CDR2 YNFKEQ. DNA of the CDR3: TGTGCCAGCAGCCAAGACCAGGGTGAGAACACTGAAGCTTTCTTT. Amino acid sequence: CASSQDQGENTEAFF.

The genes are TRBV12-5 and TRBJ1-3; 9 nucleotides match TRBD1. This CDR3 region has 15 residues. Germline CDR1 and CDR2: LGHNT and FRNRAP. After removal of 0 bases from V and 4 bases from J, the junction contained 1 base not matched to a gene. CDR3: CASGLVGTGGNTIYF. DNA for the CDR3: TGTGCTAGTGGTTTGGTGGGGACAGGGGGAAACACCATATATTTT.

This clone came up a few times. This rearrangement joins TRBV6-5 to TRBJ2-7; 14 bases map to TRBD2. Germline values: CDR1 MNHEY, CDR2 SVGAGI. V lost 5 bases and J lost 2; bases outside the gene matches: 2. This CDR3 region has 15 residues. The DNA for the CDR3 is TGTGCCAGCAGTGGGACTAGCGGGGGCACCTACGAGCAGTACTTC. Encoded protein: CASSGTSGGTYEQYF.

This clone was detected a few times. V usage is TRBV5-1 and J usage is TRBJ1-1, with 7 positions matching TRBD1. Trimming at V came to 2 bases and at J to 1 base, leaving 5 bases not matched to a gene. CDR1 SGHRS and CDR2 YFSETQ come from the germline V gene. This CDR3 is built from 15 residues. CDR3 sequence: CASSLQGPPNTEAFF. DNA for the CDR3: TGCGCCAGCAGCTTACAGGGGCCCCCGAACACTGAAGCTTTCTTT.

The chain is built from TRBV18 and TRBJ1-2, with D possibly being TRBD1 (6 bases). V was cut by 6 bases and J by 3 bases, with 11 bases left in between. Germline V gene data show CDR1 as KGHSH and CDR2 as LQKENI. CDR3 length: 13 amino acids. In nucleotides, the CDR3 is TGTGCCAGCTCTATACAGGGTGACTATGGCTACACCTTC. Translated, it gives CASSIQGDYGYTF.

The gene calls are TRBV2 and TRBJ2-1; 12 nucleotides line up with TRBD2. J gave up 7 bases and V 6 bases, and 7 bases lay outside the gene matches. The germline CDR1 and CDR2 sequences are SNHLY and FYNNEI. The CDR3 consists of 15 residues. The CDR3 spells CASSLGLAGRNEQFF. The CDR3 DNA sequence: TGTGCCAGCAGCCTAGGACTAGCGGGGCGGAATGAGCAGTTCTTC.

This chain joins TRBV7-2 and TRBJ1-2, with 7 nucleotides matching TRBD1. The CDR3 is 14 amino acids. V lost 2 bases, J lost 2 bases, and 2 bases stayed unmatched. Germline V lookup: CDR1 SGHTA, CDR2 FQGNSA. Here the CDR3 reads CASSLTTGNYGYTF. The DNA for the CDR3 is TGTGCCAGCAGCTTAACGACAGGGAACTATGGCTACACCTTC.

The CDR3 DNA follows: TGTGCCAGCAGACACAAGACAGGGGCCTACAATGAGCAGTTCTTC. This translates into CASRHKTGAYNEQFF. J is TRBJ2-1 and V is TRBV6-5, with 8 bases aligning to TRBD1. Losses at the gene ends were 6 bases for V and 2 bases for J; bases not matched to a gene: 6. This CDR3 contains 15 residues. Looked up from germline, CDR1 is MNHEY and CDR2 is SVGAGI.

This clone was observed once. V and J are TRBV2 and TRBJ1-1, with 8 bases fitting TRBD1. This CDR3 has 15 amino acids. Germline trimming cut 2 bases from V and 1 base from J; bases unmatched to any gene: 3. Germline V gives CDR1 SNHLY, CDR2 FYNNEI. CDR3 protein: CASSEQGAANTEAFF. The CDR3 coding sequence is TGTGCCAGCAGTGAACAGGGGGCTGCGAACACTGAAGCTTTCTTT.

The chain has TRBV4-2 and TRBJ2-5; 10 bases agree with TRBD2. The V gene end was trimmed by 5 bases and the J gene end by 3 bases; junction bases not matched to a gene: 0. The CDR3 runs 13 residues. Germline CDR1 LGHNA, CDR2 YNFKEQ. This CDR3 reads CASSTSGEETQYF. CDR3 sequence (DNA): TGTGCCAGCAGCACTAGCGGGGAAGAGACCCAGTACTTC.

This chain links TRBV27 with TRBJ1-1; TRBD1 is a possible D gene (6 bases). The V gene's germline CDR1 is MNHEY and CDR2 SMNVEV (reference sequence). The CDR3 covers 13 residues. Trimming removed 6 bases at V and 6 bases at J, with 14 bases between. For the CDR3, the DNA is TGTGCCAGCAGGTCCTCGGGGGGGCCTGAAGCTTTCTTT. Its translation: CASRSSGGPEAFF.

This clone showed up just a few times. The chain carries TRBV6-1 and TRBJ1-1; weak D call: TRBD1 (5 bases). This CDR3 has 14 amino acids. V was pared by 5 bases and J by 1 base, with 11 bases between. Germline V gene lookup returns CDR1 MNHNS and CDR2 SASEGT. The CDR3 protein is CASSFNQGNTEAFF. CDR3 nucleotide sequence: TGTGCCAGCAGTTTCAATCAGGGGAACACTGAAGCTTTCTTT.

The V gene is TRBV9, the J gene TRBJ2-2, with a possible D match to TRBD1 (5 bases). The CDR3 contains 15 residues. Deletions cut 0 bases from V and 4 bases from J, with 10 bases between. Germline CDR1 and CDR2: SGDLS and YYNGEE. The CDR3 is CASSVARGTTGELFF. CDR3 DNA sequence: TGTGCCAGCAGCGTAGCTAGGGGAACCACCGGGGAGCTGTTTTTT.

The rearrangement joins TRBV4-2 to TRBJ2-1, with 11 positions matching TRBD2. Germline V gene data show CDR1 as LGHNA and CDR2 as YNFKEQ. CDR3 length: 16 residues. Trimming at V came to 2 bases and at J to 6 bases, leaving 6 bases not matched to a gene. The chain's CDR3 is CASSQLAGGPSNEQFF. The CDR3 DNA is TGTGCCAGCAGCCAATTAGCGGGGGGGCCTAGCAATGAGCAGTTCTTC.

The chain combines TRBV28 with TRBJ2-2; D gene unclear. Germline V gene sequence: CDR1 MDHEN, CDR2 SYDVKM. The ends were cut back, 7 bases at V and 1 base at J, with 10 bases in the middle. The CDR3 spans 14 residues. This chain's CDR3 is CASTTYWNTGELFF. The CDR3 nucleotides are TGTGCCAGCACAACCTACTGGAACACCGGGGAGCTGTTTTTT.

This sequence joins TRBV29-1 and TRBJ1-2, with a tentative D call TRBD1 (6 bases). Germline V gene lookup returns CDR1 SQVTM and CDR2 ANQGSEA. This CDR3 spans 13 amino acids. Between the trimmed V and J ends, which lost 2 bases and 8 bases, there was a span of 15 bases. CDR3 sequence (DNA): TGCAGCGTTGAAAAAGGGGGTGAATACGGCTACACCTTC. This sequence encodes CSVEKGGEYGYTF.

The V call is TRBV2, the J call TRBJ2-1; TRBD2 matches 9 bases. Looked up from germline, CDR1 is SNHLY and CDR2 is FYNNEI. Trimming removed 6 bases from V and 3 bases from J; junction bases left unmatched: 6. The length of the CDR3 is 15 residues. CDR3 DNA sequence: TGTGCCAGCAGGACAAAGCGGGGGGACTACAATGAGCAGTTCTTC. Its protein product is CASRTKRGDYNEQFF.

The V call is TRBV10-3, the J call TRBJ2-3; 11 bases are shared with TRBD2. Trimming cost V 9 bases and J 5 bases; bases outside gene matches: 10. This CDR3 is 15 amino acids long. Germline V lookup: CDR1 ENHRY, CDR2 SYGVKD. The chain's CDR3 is CAMSSGGAGEDTQYF. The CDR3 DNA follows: TGTGCCATGAGTAGCGGGGGGGCCGGTGAAGATACGCAGTATTTT.